The 22 T cell receptor beta chains below come from one sample, sequenced in a study of shared clonotypes between healthy human individuals. Here immunoSEQ multiplex PCR was the method, and the copy in TCRdb shows in-frame clones only, minus some. The sample carries approximately 2,200,000 clones, roughly 91% recorded once. Terminally differentiated effector memory CD45RA+ cells were excluded by CCR7 positive selection of CD45RO-negative cells. Sequencing was carried out using naive CD8+ T cells from PBMCs. Source of these receptors: a man between 18 and 35 years old in good health. Some clones in this sample may be carry-over from other donors' samples.

With regard to this clone: A read error may explain this, as a much larger clone is one base away. V and J are TRBV27 and TRBJ2-5; D gene uncertain. The J call may be wrong; the DNA end is better matched by TRBJ2-7. This CDR3 has 10 residues. The germline V gene has CDR1 MNHEY and CDR2 SMNVEV (reference sequence). CDR3 nucleotide sequence: TGTGCCAGCAGATCCTACGAGCAGTACTTC. Translation gives CASRSYEQYF.

The V and J genes are TRBV28 and TRBJ2-7, with TRBD2 matching 11 bases. V lost 3 bases, J lost 7 bases, and 17 bases stayed unmatched. The CDR3 length is 18 residues. Germline V lookup: CDR1 MDHEN, CDR2 SYDVKM. CDR3 sequence reads: CASSFQRGLAALRREQYF. The CDR3 nucleotides read TGTGCCAGCAGTTTTCAACGGGGACTAGCGGCCCTTCGACGGGAGCAGTACTTC.

The chain is built from TRBV9 and TRBJ2-7; D uncertain. The V end lost 1 base, the J end lost 2 bases, and 13 bases lay between the germline ends. This CDR3 has 15 residues. Germline loops: CDR1 SGDLS, CDR2 YYNGEE. CDR3 sequence: CASSVSPGSTYEQYF. CDR3 in DNA: TGTGCCAGCAGCGTATCCCCGGGTTCGACCTACGAGCAGTACTTC.

V is TRBV5-6 and J is TRBJ1-5; D remains unclear. Trimming removed 4 bases at V and 0 bases at J, with 20 bases between. The V gene's germline CDR1 is SGHDT and CDR2 YYEEEE. The CDR3 runs to 18 residues. The CDR3 protein is CASSGGEAGRYSNQPQHF. The CDR3 nucleotides read TGTGCCAGCAGCGGTGGGGAAGCGGGGAGGTATAGCAATCAGCCCCAGCATTTT. Using reference TRBV5-6 and TRBJ1-5 for the parts outside the CDR3, the full variable domain is DAGVTQSPTHLIKTRGQQVTLRCSPKSGHDTVSWYQQALGQGPQFIFQYYEEEERQRGNFPDRFSGHQFPNYSSELNVNALLLGDSALYLCASSGGEAGRYSNQPQHFGDGTRLSIL.

As for this clone: Other nucleotide sequences from this sample produce the same CDR3. This rearrangement joins TRBV27 to TRBJ2-5, with TRBD1 as a possible D gene (5 bases). The CDR3 is 13 amino acids. V lost 2 bases and J lost 3, with 7 bases in between. In germline, CDR1 is MNHEY, CDR2 SMNVEV (reference sequence). CDR3: CASSLLGEETQYF. The CDR3 DNA is TGTGCCAGCAGTTTACTAGGGGAAGAGACCCAGTACTTC.

The chain combines TRBV9 with TRBJ1-1; D gene ambiguous. The CDR3 length is 17 residues. Trimming shortened V by 6 bases and J by 0 bases, and 21 bases separated the two germline ends. Germline values: CDR1 SGDLS, CDR2 YYNGEE. As DNA, the CDR3 is TGTGCCAGCACCCTCCTGGGAACAGTCGATATGAACACTGAAGCTTTCTTT. Protein: CASTLLGTVDMNTEAFF.

This chain connects TRBV11-2 to TRBJ2-1; a weak D match, TRBD2 (6 bases). Germline loops: CDR1 SGHAT, CDR2 FQNNGV. Between the trimmed V and J ends, which lost 5 bases and 6 bases, there was a span of 20 bases. This CDR3 region has 16 residues. The CDR3 bases are TGTGCCAGCAGCCCCGATGGGCGGGAATGGGGCAATGAGCAGTTCTTC. Translation gives CASSPDGREWGNEQFF.

A few counts support this clone. This chain uses TRBV29-1 with TRBJ1-4, with D perhaps TRBD1 (5 bases). The CDR3 has 12 residues. Trimming removed 4 bases at V and 5 bases at J, with 8 bases between. CDR1 is SQVTM and CDR2 is ANQGSEA in the germline V gene. The CDR3 coding sequence is TGCAGCGTTGGAGGGGCGAATGAAAAACTGTTTTTT. Protein: CSVGGANEKLFF.

The V and J genes are TRBV28 and TRBJ2-7, with 11 bases lining up with TRBD2. Germline CDR1 is MDHEN and CDR2 is SYDVKM. This CDR3 is built from 15 residues. V shed 4 bases, J shed 2 bases, and the junction held 4 bases outside the gene matches. In DNA form, the CDR3 reads TGTGCCAGCAGTTCACCGGGACTAGCGGCCTACGAGCAGTACTTC. Its translation is CASSSPGLAAYEQYF.

The chain employs TRBV28 and TRBJ1-1; D remains ambiguous. This CDR3 is 14 amino acids long. CDR1 is MDHEN, CDR2 SYDVKM, per germline. Trimming removed 9 bases from V and 0 bases from J, with 14 bases in between. The CDR3 DNA reads as TGTGCCAGTCTGACCAGGCTACTGAACACTGAAGCTTTCTTT. Its translation is CASLTRLLNTEAFF. Variable domain in full (rest from reference TRBV28 and TRBJ1-1): DVKVTQSSRYLVKRTGEKVFLECVQDMDHENMFWYRQDPGLGLRLIYFSYDVKMKEKGDIPEGYSVSREKKERFSLILESASTNQTSMYLCASLTRLLNTEAFFGQGTRLTVV.

The chain joins TRBV9 to TRBJ1-2; 9 bases match TRBD1. The CDR3 length is 15 residues. V gave up 2 bases and J gave up 4 bases; unmatched junction bases: 6. Germline V gives CDR1 SGDLS, CDR2 YYNGEE. CDR3 DNA: TGTGCCAGCAGCGTCACAGGGGGCCAAGGCTATGGCTACACCTTC. Its protein product is CASSVTGGQGYGYTF.

This clone was seen just once. The CDR3 spells CASSHDRGQGNEQFF. In nucleotides, the CDR3 is TGTGCCAGCAGTCACGACAGGGGGCAAGGCAATGAGCAGTTCTTC. The J gene is TRBJ2-1, the V gene TRBV7-2; 10 bases line up with TRBD1. With 6 bases clipped from V and 6 bases from J, the junction kept 8 bases outside the gene matches. CDR1 SGHTA and CDR2 FQGNSA come from the germline V gene. This CDR3 contains 15 residues.

The gene calls are TRBV9 and TRBJ2-7; tentatively, D is TRBD2 (6 bases). Trimming left V 4 bases short and J 6 bases short, with 23 bases between. Germline CDR1 and CDR2: SGDLS and YYNGEE. The CDR3 has 16 amino acids. For the CDR3, the DNA is TGTGCCAGCAGCCCAAGGGAGGTGGGTAATAGGGCCGAGCAGTACTTC. It codes for CASSPREVGNRAEQYF. Full variable domain (missing parts from reference TRBV9 and TRBJ2-7): DSGVTQTPKHLITATGQRVTLRCSPRSGDLSVYWYQQSLDQGLQFLIQYYNGEERAKGNILERFSAQQFPDLHSELNLSSLELGDSALYFCASSPREVGNRAEQYFGPGTRLTVT.

The gene calls are TRBV5-1 and TRBJ1-2; D ambiguous. This CDR3 spans 16 amino acids. V lost 1 base and J 7 bases, leaving 20 bases between the germline ends. Germline CDR1 and CDR2: SGHRS and YFSETQ. CDR3 sequence (DNA): TGCGCCAGCAGCTTGTTGGCAGGACGTGAGGTAGCTGGCTACACCTTC. It translates to CASSLLAGREVAGYTF.

The chain employs TRBV9 and TRBJ2-5, with TRBD2 identical over 7 bases. This CDR3 has 15 residues. Germline V gene data show CDR1 as SGDLS and CDR2 as YYNGEE. V lost 3 bases and J lost 1; bases outside the gene matches: 6. CDR3 bases: TGTGCCAGCAGCGAGCGGGGCTCTCTCCAAGAGACCCAGTACTTC. Protein: CASSERGSLQETQYF. Supplemented by reference TRBV9 and TRBJ2-5, the full variable domain reads DSGVTQTPKHLITATGQRVTLRCSPRSGDLSVYWYQQSLDQGLQFLIQYYNGEERAKGNILERFSAQQFPDLHSELNLSSLELGDSALYFCASSERGSLQETQYFGPGTRLLVL.

This chain links TRBV9 with TRBJ2-7; TRBD1 matches at 11 bases. Trimming at V came to 3 bases and at J to 0 bases, leaving 2 bases not matched to a gene. This CDR3 has 15 residues. Germline V gives CDR1 SGDLS, CDR2 YYNGEE. The CDR3, as DNA: TGTGCCAGCAGCGGGGGACAGGGGGACTCCTACGAGCAGTACTTC. Protein product: CASSGGQGDSYEQYF. Based on the CDR3 plus reference TRBV9 and TRBJ2-7, the full variable domain is DSGVTQTPKHLITATGQRVTLRCSPRSGDLSVYWYQQSLDQGLQFLIQYYNGEERAKGNILERFSAQQFPDLHSELNLSSLELGDSALYFCASSGGQGDSYEQYFGPGTRLTVT.

On this clone itself: This same CDR3 is encoded by further DNA sequences in the sample. The CDR3 DNA sequence: TGTGCCAGCAGTTTATCCGGGACAGGGTACGAGCAGTACTTC. Protein: CASSLSGTGYEQYF. This chain joins TRBV27 and TRBJ2-7; 9 bases fit TRBD1. CDR1 is MNHEY, CDR2 SMNVEV, per germline (reference sequence). CDR3 length equals 14 residues. V shed 0 bases, J shed 4 bases, and the junction held 1 base outside the gene matches.

This chain joins TRBV5-4 and TRBJ1-2; D is ambiguous. Trimming left V 1 base short and J 1 base short, with 17 bases between. CDR3 length: 17 residues. Germline-derived CDR1 and CDR2 are SGHNT and YYREEE (reference sequence). CDR3 residues: CASSLSLGGRSNYGYTF. The DNA of the CDR3 is TGTGCCAGCAGCTTGTCGTTGGGTGGACGGAGTAACTATGGCTACACCTTC.

The chain recombines TRBV10-3 with TRBJ2-2; possible D gene TRBD2, 6 bases. Germline CDR1 and CDR2: ENHRY and SYGVKD. V was trimmed by 0 bases and J by 4 bases, leaving 15 bases between them. This CDR3 has 17 residues. The CDR3 bases are TGTGCCATCAGTGAGTCGAGGACTAAGGGACCCACCGGGGAGCTGTTTTTT. Its protein product is CAISESRTKGPTGELFF.

The V and J genes are TRBV7-9 and TRBJ1-4; 11 positions agree with TRBD1. The CDR3 consists of 16 residues. Trimming took 1 base from V and 8 from J; bases not matched to a gene: 6. Germline lookup yields CDR1 SEHNR and CDR2 FQNEAQ (reference sequence). CDR3 sequence reads: CASSLGTGGGREKLFF. In nucleotides, the CDR3 is TGTGCCAGCAGCTTAGGGACAGGGGGCGGAAGGGAAAAACTGTTTTTT.

This clone has more than one count but fewer than ten. The chain links TRBV7-9 to TRBJ1-1; 7 positions agree with TRBD1. The CDR3 is 16 amino acids. The germline V gene encodes CDR1 SEHNR and CDR2 FQNEAQ (reference sequence). Trimming removed 4 bases from V and 0 bases from J; junction bases left unmatched: 8. The CDR3 reads CASSSTGVPMNTEAFF. For the CDR3, the DNA is TGTGCCAGCAGCTCAACAGGGGTTCCCATGAACACTGAAGCTTTCTTT.

V gene TRBV19 combines with J gene TRBJ2-7, with 7 positions matching TRBD2. Germline V gives CDR1 LNHDA, CDR2 SQIVND (reference sequence). Trimming removed 3 bases from V and 6 bases from J; junction bases left unmatched: 8. The CDR3 contains 14 residues. CDR3 residues: CASSIRSGGSEQYF. The CDR3 nucleotides are TGTGCCAGTAGTATTAGGTCGGGGGGAAGCGAGCAGTACTTC. The full variable domain, in which reference TRBV19 and TRBJ2-7 provide the parts outside the CDR3, is DGGITQSPKYLFRKEGQNVTLSCEQNLNHDAMYWYRQDPGQGLRLIYYSQIVNDFQKGDIAEGYSVSREKKESFPLTVTSAQKNPTAFYLCASSIRSGGSEQYFGPGTRLTVT.